Included here is one T cell receptor (beta chain) sequence, with context. V was trimmed by 0 bases and J by 0 bases, leaving 9 bases between them. This CDR3 is 17 amino acids long. Per germline, CDR1 SGHDN and CDR2 FVKESK. The record originates from a study of T cell responses to AZD1222 COVID-19 vaccine. Method: immunoSEQ multiplex PCR; TCRdb's copy keeps in-frame clones and lacks some. Found here are over 75,000 clones, 80% to 90% of them singletons; the top ten hold approximately 30%. The rearrangement uses TRBV14 and TRBJ2-6; D is unclear. This sequence was found in an adult in good health. The sample consisted of peripheral blood, taken on day 0 of AZD1222 vaccination. CDR3 bases: TGTGCCAGCAGCCAAGATCGGTCAAGCTCTGGGGCCAACGTCCTGACTTTC. Translating gives CASSQDRSSSGANVLTF.